These 15 T cell receptor beta chains were sequenced from one sample in a study of T cells after yellow fever vaccination. One entry per CDR3 protein, called by TCRdb with MiXCR from the 5' RACE reads. The sample includes approximately 13,000 distinct CDR3 sequences, 4.9% of them seen just once. The sequencing used PBMCs, either bulk or a sorted T-cell subset (CD4+, CD8+, memory, or dextramer-sorted; not recorded which), collected 45 days after the yellow fever booster vaccination. These receptors came from a man younger than 45 who received the YFV17D yellow fever vaccine.

The sample holds many counts of this clonotype. This chain joins TRBV29-1 and TRBJ2-4; the D is unclear. Germline V gene sequence: CDR1 SQVTM, CDR2 ANQGSEA. The CDR3 is made up of 15 amino acids. Trimming removed 6 bases from V and 0 bases from J, with 15 bases in between. For the CDR3, the DNA is TGCAGCGTCAATCGGACGAAACTAGCCAAAAACATTCAGTACTTC. Its translation: CSVNRTKLAKNIQYF.

This clonotype was recorded many times. The chain couples TRBV7-2 to TRBJ2-7, with D possibly TRBD1 on 5 matching bases. The CDR3 has 13 amino acids. CDR1 and CDR2 from the germline V gene are SGHTA and FQGNSA. The CDR3 DNA reads TGTGCTTCGGTGAAAGGCAGGGACTACGAGCAGTACTTC. Protein: CASVKGRDYEQYF.

This clonotype was found many times. The V and J genes are TRBV9 and TRBJ2-3, with 7 bases identical to TRBD2. V trimming: 2 bases; J trimming: 2 bases; junction bases outside the gene matches: 5. The CDR3 totals 15 residues. CDR1 SGDLS and CDR2 YYNGEE come from the germline V gene. This CDR3 reads CASSVAGDYTDTQYF. The CDR3 DNA sequence: TGTGCCAGCAGCGTTGCGGGAGATTACACAGATACGCAGTATTTT.

This clonotype was detected many times. V gene TRBV7-2 combines with J gene TRBJ1-2; tentative D call: TRBD1 (5 bases). The length of the CDR3 is 13 residues. Germline assignment: CDR1 SGHTA and CDR2 FQGNSA. Trimming removed 5 bases at V and 6 bases at J, with 13 bases between. The CDR3 DNA is TGTGCCAGCAGCCTAGGAGCCAGGGATGGCTACACCTTC. Protein: CASSLGARDGYTF.

There are a few counts of this clonotype. This rearrangement joins TRBV9 to TRBJ2-2; TRBD2 agrees at 12 bases. Germline V lookup: CDR1 SGDLS, CDR2 YYNGEE. Losses at the gene ends were 6 bases for V and 0 bases for J; bases not matched to a gene: 9. There are 18 residues in the CDR3. The CDR3 spells CASTLGLAGFANTGELFF. DNA of the CDR3: TGTGCCAGCACTCTAGGACTAGCGGGGTTCGCGAACACCGGGGAGCTGTTTTTT.

This clonotype appeared many times. The genes are TRBV27 and TRBJ2-7, with 7 bases fitting TRBD1. CDR3 length: 15 residues. Germline V lookup: CDR1 MNHEY, CDR2 SMNVEV (reference sequence). The J segment lost 3 bases and the V segment lost 3 bases, leaving 8 bases of the junction unmatched. CDR3 amino acids: CASSFGQAYLYEQYF. The CDR3, as DNA: TGTGCCAGCAGTTTCGGACAGGCCTACCTCTACGAGCAGTACTTC.

This clonotype was counted at least ten times. The chain is built from TRBV7-9 and TRBJ2-1; TRBD2 matches at 7 bases. Germline V gives CDR1 SEHNR, CDR2 FQNEAQ (reference sequence). CDR3 length: 15 amino acids. V was clipped by 5 bases and J by 6 bases; unmatched bases: 10. The DNA of the CDR3 is TGTGCCAGCAGCCCAGCGGGGTACACTTTCAATGAGCAGTTCTTC. Its protein product is CASSPAGYTFNEQFF.

This clonotype was picked up many times. The chain's CDR3 is CASRDRLAGELFF. CDR3 bases: TGTGCCAGCAGAGACAGGTTGGCCGGGGAGCTGTTTTTT. The V call is TRBV6-1, the J call TRBJ2-2; tentative D call: TRBD1 (6 bases). The CDR3 sequence is 13 residues long. Germline CDR1 MNHNS, CDR2 SASEGT. Trimming took off 6 bases at V and 6 bases at J, with 11 bases between the two ends.

This clonotype was observed many times. This chain uses TRBV20-1 with TRBJ1-6; D is ambiguous. The CDR3 extends over 13 amino acids. The V gene's germline CDR1 is DFQATT and CDR2 SNEGSKA (reference sequence). The ends were cut back, 8 bases at V and 7 bases at J, with 15 bases in the middle. CDR3 bases: TGCAGTTGTCAAAGTGGCCCAAATTCACCCCTCCACTTT. Translated, it gives CSCQSGPNSPLHF.

The table lists this clonotype with many counts. One end of the junction is discordant with germline, which a read error may explain. This rearrangement joins TRBV29-1 to TRBJ2-3; no reliable D call. Germline loops: CDR1 SQVTM, CDR2 ANQGSEA. This CDR3 has 10 residues. CDR3 nucleotides: TGCAGCGTTAAAGAAGGCACGCAGTATTTT. As protein: CSVKEGTQYF.

Within the sample, this clonotype is medium-sized. The V and J genes are TRBV4-2 and TRBJ2-5; 9 nucleotides line up with TRBD2. V lost 0 bases and J lost 4; bases outside the gene matches: 9. This CDR3 has 17 amino acids. Germline lookup yields CDR1 LGHNA and CDR2 YNFKEQ. CDR3 nucleotides: TGTGCCAGCAGCCAAGATCGCGATAGCGGGAGTTCAGAGACCCAGTACTTC. This encodes CASSQDRDSGSSETQYF.

This clonotype was found many times. This chain uses TRBV4-3 with TRBJ2-7, with 9 nucleotides matching TRBD2. This CDR3 is 15 amino acids long. V trimming: 4 bases; J trimming: 5 bases; junction bases outside the gene matches: 9. Germline V gives CDR1 LGHNA, CDR2 YSLEER. The CDR3 reads CASSPRGAGGHEQYF. In nucleotides, the CDR3 is TGCGCCAGCAGCCCAAGAGGCGCGGGAGGGCACGAGCAGTACTTC.

This clonotype was detected ten times or more. The chain has TRBV4-3 and TRBJ2-7, with D tentatively TRBD1 (5 bases). CDR1 is LGHNA and CDR2 is YSLEER in the germline V gene. The V end was cut by 0 bases, the J end by 3 bases, with 15 bases between. The length of the CDR3 is 16 residues. The CDR3 DNA is TGCGCCAGCAGCCAAGATCGGCAGGGCCTCCTCTACGAGCAGTACTTC. It is translated as CASSQDRQGLLYEQYF.

This clonotype was counted at least ten times. V and J are TRBV11-2 and TRBJ2-7; 7 bases line up with TRBD2. Per germline, CDR1 SGHAT and CDR2 FQNNGV. The CDR3 runs to 13 residues. Losses at the gene ends were 1 base for V and 3 bases for J; bases not matched to a gene: 0. The CDR3 is CASSLASGYEQYF. The CDR3 DNA follows: TGTGCCAGCAGCTTAGCTAGCGGCTACGAGCAGTACTTC. Full variable domain (outside the CDR3, taken from reference TRBV11-2 and TRBJ2-7): EAGVAQSPRYKIIEKRQSVAFWCNPISGHATLYWYQQILGQGPKLLIQFQNNGVVDDSQLPKDRFSAERLKGVDSTLKIQPAKLEDSAVYLCASSLASGYEQYFGPGTRLTVT.

This clonotype has ten or more counts. V usage is TRBV15 and J usage is TRBJ2-1; D remains ambiguous. CDR1 and CDR2 from the germline V gene are LNHNV and YYDKDF (reference sequence). The ends were cut back, 8 bases at V and 4 bases at J, with 6 bases in the middle. The CDR3 covers 11 residues. CDR3 nucleotide sequence: TGTGCCACCCGACTGTACAATGAGCAGTTCTTC. Its translation: CATRLYNEQFF.